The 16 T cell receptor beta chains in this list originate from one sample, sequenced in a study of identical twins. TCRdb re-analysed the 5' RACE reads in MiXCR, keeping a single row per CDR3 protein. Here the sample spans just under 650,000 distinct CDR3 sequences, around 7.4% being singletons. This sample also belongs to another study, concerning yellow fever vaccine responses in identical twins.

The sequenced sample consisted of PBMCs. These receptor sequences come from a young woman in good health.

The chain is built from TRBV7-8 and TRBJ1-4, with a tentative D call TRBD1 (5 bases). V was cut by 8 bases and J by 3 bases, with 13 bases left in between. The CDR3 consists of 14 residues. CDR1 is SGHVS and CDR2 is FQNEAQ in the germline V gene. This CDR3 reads CASATGPPNEKLFF. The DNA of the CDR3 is TGTGCCAGCGCCACAGGACCTCCTAATGAAAAACTGTTTTTT.

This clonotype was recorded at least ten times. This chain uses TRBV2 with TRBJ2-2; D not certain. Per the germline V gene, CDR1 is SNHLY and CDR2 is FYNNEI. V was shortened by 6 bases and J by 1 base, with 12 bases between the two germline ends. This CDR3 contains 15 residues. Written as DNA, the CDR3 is TGTGCCAGCAGGGGCTTCGACCTGAACACCGGGGAGCTGTTTTTT. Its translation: CASRGFDLNTGELFF.

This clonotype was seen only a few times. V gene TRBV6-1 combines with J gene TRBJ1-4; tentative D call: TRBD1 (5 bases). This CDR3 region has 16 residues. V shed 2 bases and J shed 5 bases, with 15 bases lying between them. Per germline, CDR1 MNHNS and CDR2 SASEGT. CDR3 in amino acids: CASSERRGQKNEKLFF. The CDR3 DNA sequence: TGTGCCAGCAGTGAAAGGAGGGGTCAGAAAAATGAAAAACTGTTTTTT.

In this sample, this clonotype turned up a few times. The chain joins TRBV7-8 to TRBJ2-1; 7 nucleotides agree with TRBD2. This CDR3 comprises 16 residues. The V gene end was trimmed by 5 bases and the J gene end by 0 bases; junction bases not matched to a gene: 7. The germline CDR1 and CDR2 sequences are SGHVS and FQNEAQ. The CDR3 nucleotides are TGTGCCAGCAGCCCCAGCGGGGCCCTCTCCTACAATGAGCAGTTCTTC. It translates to CASSPSGALSYNEQFF.

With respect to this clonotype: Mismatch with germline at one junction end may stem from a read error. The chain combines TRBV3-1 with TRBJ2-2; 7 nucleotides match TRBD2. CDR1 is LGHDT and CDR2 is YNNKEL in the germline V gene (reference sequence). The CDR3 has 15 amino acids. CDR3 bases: TGTGCCACCAGCCTCAGAGCGGGGATCACCGGGGAGCTGTTTTTT. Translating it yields CATSLRAGITGELFF.

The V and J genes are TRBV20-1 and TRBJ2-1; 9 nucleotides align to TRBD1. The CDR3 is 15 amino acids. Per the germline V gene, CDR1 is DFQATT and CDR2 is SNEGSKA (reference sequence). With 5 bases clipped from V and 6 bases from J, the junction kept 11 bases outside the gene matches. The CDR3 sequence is CSARPGGQGPNEQFF. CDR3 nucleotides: TGCAGTGCTCGCCCTGGGGGACAGGGCCCCAATGAGCAGTTCTTC.

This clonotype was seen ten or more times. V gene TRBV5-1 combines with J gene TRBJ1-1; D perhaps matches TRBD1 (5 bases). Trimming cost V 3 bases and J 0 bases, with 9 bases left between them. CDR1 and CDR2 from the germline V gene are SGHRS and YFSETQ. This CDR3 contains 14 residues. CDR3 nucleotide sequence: TGCGCCAGCAGCTCAGGGTATATGAACACTGAAGCTTTCTTT. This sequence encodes CASSSGYMNTEAFF.

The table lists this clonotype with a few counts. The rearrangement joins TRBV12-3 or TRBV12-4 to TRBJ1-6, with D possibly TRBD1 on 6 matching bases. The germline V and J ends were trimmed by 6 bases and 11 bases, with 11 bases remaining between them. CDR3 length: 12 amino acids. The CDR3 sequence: CASSRNRAPLHF. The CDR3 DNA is TGTGCCAGCAGCCGAAACAGGGCACCCCTCCACTTT.

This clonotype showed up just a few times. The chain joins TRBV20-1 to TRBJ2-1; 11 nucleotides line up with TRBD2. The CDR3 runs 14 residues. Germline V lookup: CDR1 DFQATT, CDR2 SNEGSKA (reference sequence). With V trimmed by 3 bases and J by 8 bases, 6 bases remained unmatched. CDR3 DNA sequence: TGCAGTGCTAGGCTAGCGGGGGGATTGTATGAGCAGTTCTTC. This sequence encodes CSARLAGGLYEQFF.

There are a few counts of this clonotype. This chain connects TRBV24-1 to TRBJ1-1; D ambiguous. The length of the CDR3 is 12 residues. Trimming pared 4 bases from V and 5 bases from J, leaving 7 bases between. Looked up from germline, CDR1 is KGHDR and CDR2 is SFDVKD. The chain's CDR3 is CATSDPHTEAFF. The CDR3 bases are TGTGCCACCAGTGACCCCCATACTGAAGCTTTCTTT.

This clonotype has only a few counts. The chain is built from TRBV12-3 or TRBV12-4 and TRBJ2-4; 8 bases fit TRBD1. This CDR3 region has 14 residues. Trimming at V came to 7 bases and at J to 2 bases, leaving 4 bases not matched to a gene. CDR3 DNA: TGTGCCAGCAATGGACAGGGAACCAAAAACATTCAGTACTTC. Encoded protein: CASNGQGTKNIQYF.

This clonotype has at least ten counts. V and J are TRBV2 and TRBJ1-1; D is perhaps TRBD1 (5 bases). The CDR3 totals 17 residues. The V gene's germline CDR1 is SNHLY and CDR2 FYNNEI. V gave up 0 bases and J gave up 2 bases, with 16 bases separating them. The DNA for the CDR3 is TGTGCCAGCAGTGAAGCGCTTCTCGGGGGAGACAACACTGAAGCTTTCTTT. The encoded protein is CASSEALLGGDNTEAFF.

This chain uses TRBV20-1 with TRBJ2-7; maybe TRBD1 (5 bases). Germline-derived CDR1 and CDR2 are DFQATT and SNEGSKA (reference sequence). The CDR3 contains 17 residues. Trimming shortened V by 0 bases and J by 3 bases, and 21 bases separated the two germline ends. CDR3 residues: CSARDQQGVPWGYEQYV. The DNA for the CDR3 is TGCAGTGCTAGAGACCAGCAGGGTGTCCCCTGGGGCTACGAGCAGTACGTC.

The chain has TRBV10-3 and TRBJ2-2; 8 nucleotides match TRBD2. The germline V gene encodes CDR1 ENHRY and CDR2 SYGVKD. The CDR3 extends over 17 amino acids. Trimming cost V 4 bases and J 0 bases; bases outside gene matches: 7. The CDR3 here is CAISGHSGTANTGELFF. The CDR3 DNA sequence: TGTGCCATCAGTGGACATAGCGGGACCGCGAACACCGGGGAGCTGTTTTTT.

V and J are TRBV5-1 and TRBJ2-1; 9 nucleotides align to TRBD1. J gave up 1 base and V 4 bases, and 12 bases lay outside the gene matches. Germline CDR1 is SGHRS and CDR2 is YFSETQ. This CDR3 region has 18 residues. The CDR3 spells CASSPGTGRFGSYNEQFF. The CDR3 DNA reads TGCGCCAGCAGCCCCGGGACAGGGAGGTTTGGGTCCTACAATGAGCAGTTCTTC.

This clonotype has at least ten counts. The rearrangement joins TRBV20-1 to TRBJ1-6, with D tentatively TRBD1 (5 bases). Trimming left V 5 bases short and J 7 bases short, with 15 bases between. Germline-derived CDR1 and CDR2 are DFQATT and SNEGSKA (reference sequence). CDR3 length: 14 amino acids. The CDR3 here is CSAVTPGSNSPLHF. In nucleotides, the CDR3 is TGCAGTGCTGTCACCCCAGGGAGCAATTCACCCCTCCACTTT.